This is a list of T cell receptor beta chains from one sample in a study of cytomegalovirus exposure and HLA in healthy donors. Generated by immunoSEQ multiplex PCR, the TCRdb table keeps only in-frame clones and is missing some. The sample contains tens of thousands of clones, roughly 90% of which appear only once. Sample: PBMCs. The receptor set was obtained from a woman younger than 30 in good health and CMV-seronegative. CDR3s include the opening cysteine and the closing phenylalanine or tryptophan. The order of the fields is V gene, clone size, J gene, D gene, CDR3 DNA, CDR3 protein. D genes are given only for firm matches. Only some rows state a clone size, as once, few, many or a class for expanded clones.

v_gene: TRBV6-6
abundance: .
j_gene: TRBJ2-7
d_gene: TRBD1
CDR3nt: TGTGCCAGCAGTTACTTCCACAGGGGGCGATCCTACGAGCAGTACTTC
CDR3aa: CASSYFHRGRSYEQYF

v_gene: TRBV27
abundance: .
j_gene: TRBJ2-7
d_gene: .
CDR3nt: TGTGCCAGCAGTTCTTCAGTGATGACTAGCTACGAGCAGTACTTC
CDR3aa: CASSSSVMTSYEQYF

v_gene: TRBV6-1
abundance: .
j_gene: TRBJ2-7
d_gene: TRBD1
CDR3nt: TGTGCCAGCAGTGAGGGACAGGGGACGATCTACGAGCAGTACTTC
CDR3aa: CASSEGQGTIYEQYF

v_gene: TRBV28
abundance: .
j_gene: TRBJ1-2
d_gene: .
CDR3nt: TGTGCCAGCAGTTTGGGGCCCCACTCTAACTATGGCTACACCTTC
CDR3aa: CASSLGPHSNYGYTF

v_gene: TRBV27
abundance: .
j_gene: TRBJ1-5
d_gene: .
CDR3nt: TGTGCCAGCAACCCGAGGGGGGGTTATCAGCCCCAGCATTTT
CDR3aa: CASNPRGGYQPQHF

v_gene: TRBV5-4
abundance: .
j_gene: TRBJ2-1
d_gene: TRBD1
CDR3nt: TGTGCCAGCAGCTCGTCGACAGGGACCTACAATGAGCAGTTCTTC
CDR3aa: CASSSSTGTYNEQFF

v_gene: TRBV19
abundance: .
j_gene: TRBJ1-5
d_gene: .
CDR3nt: TGTGCCAGTAGTTTTTGGGAGTCACACCAAGCCCAGCATTTT
CDR3aa: CASSFWESHQAQHF

v_gene: TRBV7-9
abundance: .
j_gene: TRBJ1-6
d_gene: .
CDR3nt: TGTGCCAGCAGCCTAACGGGGTGGGATAATTCACCCCTCCACTTT
CDR3aa: CASSLTGWDNSPLHF

v_gene: TRBV7-9
abundance: .
j_gene: TRBJ2-6
d_gene: .
CDR3nt: TGTGCCAGCAGCTTACAGGGTTCGGTTGCCAACGTCCTGACTTTC
CDR3aa: CASSLQGSVANVLTF

v_gene: TRBV5-4
abundance: .
j_gene: TRBJ2-7
d_gene: TRBD2
CDR3nt: TGTGCCAGCAGCCTTAGACCGGCGGGGGGGCAGTACGAGCAGTACTTC
CDR3aa: CASSLRPAGGQYEQYF

v_gene: TRBV2
abundance: .
j_gene: TRBJ1-4
d_gene: .
CDR3nt: TGTGCCAGCAGTGAGGTACGACAAAATGGAAAACTGTTTTTT
CDR3aa: CASSEVRQNGKLFF

v_gene: TRBV30
abundance: .
j_gene: TRBJ2-7
d_gene: TRBD1
CDR3nt: TGTGCCTGGAGCCCCGGACAGGGGAGGGACGAGCAGTACTTC
CDR3aa: CAWSPGQGRDEQYF

v_gene: TRBV6-1
abundance: .
j_gene: TRBJ2-5
d_gene: .
CDR3nt: TGTGCCAGCAGTGTATCCTGGGCTCTAAGGTCAGCCCAGTACTTC
CDR3aa: CASSVSWALRSAQYF

v_gene: TRBV2
abundance: .
j_gene: TRBJ2-7
d_gene: .
CDR3nt: TGTGCCAGCAGCGGCCCGGGCCGGGACTTCTCCTACGAGCAGTACTTC
CDR3aa: CASSGPGRDFSYEQYF

v_gene: TRBV5-4
abundance: .
j_gene: TRBJ2-1
d_gene: TRBD2
CDR3nt: TGTGCCAGCAGCCCCGGGGGGGCGATTGGCGATGAGCAGTTCTTC
CDR3aa: CASSPGGAIGDEQFF

v_gene: TRBV10-3
abundance: .
j_gene: TRBJ2-7
d_gene: .
CDR3nt: TGTGCCACCCAATACACACAGGAGAGCTCCTACGAGCAGTACTTC
CDR3aa: CATQYTQESSYEQYF

v_gene: TRBV12-2
abundance: .
j_gene: TRBJ2-3
d_gene: .
CDR3nt: TGTGCAAGTCGCTTTTCCGGTGTTGACTCAGATACGCAGTATTTT
CDR3aa: CASRFSGVDSDTQYF

v_gene: TRBV5-4
abundance: .
j_gene: TRBJ1-1
d_gene: .
CDR3nt: TGTGCCAGCAGCGTCGGGACAGAAGCTTTCTTT
CDR3aa: CASSVGTEAFF

v_gene: TRBV6-4
abundance: .
j_gene: TRBJ2-3
d_gene: .
CDR3nt: TGTGCCAGCAGTGACAGTTTTAGGACTAGCACAGATACGCAGTATTTT
CDR3aa: CASSDSFRTSTDTQYF

v_gene: TRBV10-3
abundance: .
j_gene: TRBJ1-5
d_gene: .
CDR3nt: TGTGCCATCAGTGAGTTGGGGTGGGGGCTTCAGCCCCAGCATTTT
CDR3aa: CAISELGWGLQPQHF

v_gene: TRBV2
abundance: .
j_gene: TRBJ2-3
d_gene: TRBD2
CDR3nt: TGTGCCAGCGATTGGGCTAGCGGGAGGGATACGCAGTATTTT
CDR3aa: CASDWASGRDTQYF

v_gene: TRBV6-1
abundance: .
j_gene: TRBJ1-1
d_gene: .
CDR3nt: TGTGCCAGCAGCCTCGAGCTAAACACTGAAGCTTTCTTT
CDR3aa: CASSLELNTEAFF

v_gene: TRBV5-8
abundance: .
j_gene: TRBJ1-2
d_gene: .
CDR3nt: TGTGCCAGCACCACCCGGGATAACTATGGCTACACCTTC
CDR3aa: CASTTRDNYGYTF

v_gene: TRBV6-1
abundance: .
j_gene: TRBJ2-3
d_gene: TRBD2
CDR3nt: TGTGCCGGCACTAGCGGGGGGGCGGTCACAGATACGCAGTATTTT
CDR3aa: CAGTSGGAVTDTQYF

v_gene: TRBV19
abundance: .
j_gene: TRBJ2-1
d_gene: TRBD2
CDR3nt: TGTGCCAGTAGTAACCTAGCGGCTTCCTACAATGAGCAGTTCTTC
CDR3aa: CASSNLAASYNEQFF

v_gene: TRBV5-4
abundance: .
j_gene: TRBJ1-3
d_gene: .
CDR3nt: TGTGCCAGCAGCTCAATCGACAGTCGCTCTGGAAACACCATATATTTT
CDR3aa: CASSSIDSRSGNTIYF

v_gene: TRBV5-4
abundance: once
j_gene: TRBJ2-7
d_gene: .
CDR3nt: TGTGCCAGCAGCTTCGGCTCCTACGAGCAGTACTTC
CDR3aa: CASSFGSYEQYF

v_gene: TRBV6-5
abundance: once
j_gene: TRBJ2-5
d_gene: TRBD2
CDR3nt: TGTGCCAGCAGTGTTTTAGCGGGGGGGCCAGAGACCCAGTACTTC
CDR3aa: CASSVLAGGPETQYF

v_gene: TRBV7-9
abundance: .
j_gene: TRBJ1-1
d_gene: .
CDR3nt: TGTGCCAGCAGCTCGGGACTCTCCGACACTGAAGCTTTCTTT
CDR3aa: CASSSGLSDTEAFF

v_gene: TRBV30
abundance: once
j_gene: TRBJ1-2
d_gene: TRBD1
CDR3nt: TGTGCCTGGAGTGTACTCCGGACAGGGGTTGGTGGCTATGGCTACACCTTC
CDR3aa: CAWSVLRTGVGGYGYTF

v_gene: TRBV7-8
abundance: .
j_gene: TRBJ2-4
d_gene: .
CDR3nt: TGTGCCAGCAGCCCCGGACAGTTCCTAGCCAAAAACATTCAGTACTTC
CDR3aa: CASSPGQFLAKNIQYF

v_gene: TRBV7-8
abundance: .
j_gene: TRBJ2-1
d_gene: .
CDR3nt: TGTGCCAGCAGTAGTTACTTCGGTGCTGTTTCCAATGAGCAGTTCTTC
CDR3aa: CASSSYFGAVSNEQFF

v_gene: TRBV7-9
abundance: .
j_gene: TRBJ1-2
d_gene: .
CDR3nt: TGTGCCAGCAGCTTAGGGAGACAGGAATATAACTATGGCTACACCTTC
CDR3aa: CASSLGRQEYNYGYTF

v_gene: TRBV6-6
abundance: .
j_gene: TRBJ2-2
d_gene: TRBD2
CDR3nt: TGTGCCAGCAAAGCTAGCGGGGAGTCCGGGGAGCTGTTTTTT
CDR3aa: CASKASGESGELFF

v_gene: TRBV30
abundance: .
j_gene: TRBJ1-1
d_gene: .
CDR3nt: TGTGCCTGGAGTCAGGGAGGGACAACCGGCGGGGTAGCTTTCTTT
CDR3aa: CAWSQGGTTGGVAFF

v_gene: TRBV6-5
abundance: .
j_gene: TRBJ1-4
d_gene: TRBD1
CDR3nt: TGTGCCAGCAGGCAACCGGGACAGGAGAATGAAAAACTGTTTTTT
CDR3aa: CASRQPGQENEKLFF

v_gene: TRBV19
abundance: .
j_gene: TRBJ2-1
d_gene: .
CDR3nt: TGTGCCAGTGCGGACTACAATGAGCAGTTCTTC
CDR3aa: CASADYNEQFF

v_gene: TRBV10-1
abundance: .
j_gene: TRBJ1-5
d_gene: .
CDR3nt: TGCGCCAGTCTACAGGGAGAGGATCAGCCCCAGCATTTT
CDR3aa: CASLQGEDQPQHF

v_gene: TRBV5-1
abundance: .
j_gene: TRBJ2-7
d_gene: .
CDR3nt: TGCGCCAGCAGCTTCCGGGGGTGGGTAGGTGAGCAGTACTTC
CDR3aa: CASSFRGWVGEQYF

v_gene: TRBV5-8
abundance: .
j_gene: TRBJ2-7
d_gene: .
CDR3nt: TGTGCCAGCAGCTTGGGGCAGGGTGGGTCCTACGAGCAGTACTTC
CDR3aa: CASSLGQGGSYEQYF

v_gene: TRBV19
abundance: .
j_gene: TRBJ2-7
d_gene: .
CDR3nt: TGTGCCAGTAGTATCGATGGGCAGTACGAGCAGTACTTC
CDR3aa: CASSIDGQYEQYF

v_gene: TRBV6-5
abundance: once
j_gene: TRBJ1-6
d_gene: TRBD1
CDR3nt: TGTGCCAGCAGTTGGACAGGGGAGGATTCACCCCTCCACTTT
CDR3aa: CASSWTGEDSPLHF

v_gene: TRBV29-1
abundance: once
j_gene: TRBJ2-3
d_gene: TRBD2
CDR3nt: TGCAGCGTTGAATTGGCGGCTAGCGGCCAGGGAGATACGCAGTATTTT
CDR3aa: CSVELAASGQGDTQYF

v_gene: TRBV7-8
abundance: .
j_gene: TRBJ2-7
d_gene: TRBD1
CDR3nt: TGTGCCAGCAGCTTATTTGTGACAGGGGGGTCCGAGCAGTACTTC
CDR3aa: CASSLFVTGGSEQYF

v_gene: TRBV18
abundance: .
j_gene: TRBJ1-5
d_gene: .
CDR3nt: TGTGCCAGCTCACCCTTTACGGGACGGGGGGGACAGCCCCAGCATTTT
CDR3aa: CASSPFTGRGGQPQHF

v_gene: TRBV5-6
abundance: .
j_gene: TRBJ2-6
d_gene: .
CDR3nt: TGTGCCAGCAGAAGGGGTATAGCTGGGGCCAACGTCCTGACTTTC
CDR3aa: CASRRGIAGANVLTF

v_gene: TRBV7-7
abundance: .
j_gene: TRBJ2-2
d_gene: TRBD1
CDR3nt: TGTGCCAGCAGCCCCGGGACAGTGAACACCGGGGAGCTGTTTTTT
CDR3aa: CASSPGTVNTGELFF

v_gene: TRBV5-5
abundance: .
j_gene: TRBJ1-2
d_gene: TRBD1
CDR3nt: TGTGCCAGCAGCTTCTCCTTACAGGGGCACTATGGCTACACCTTC
CDR3aa: CASSFSLQGHYGYTF

v_gene: TRBV4-2
abundance: .
j_gene: TRBJ2-7
d_gene: .
CDR3nt: TGTGCCAGCAGCCAAGATTGGGGCGGGGCTCGGGAGCAGTACTTC
CDR3aa: CASSQDWGGAREQYF

v_gene: TRBV19
abundance: .
j_gene: TRBJ1-2
d_gene: .
CDR3nt: TGTGCCAGTAGTCCGACAGCAACTAACTATGGCTACACCTTC
CDR3aa: CASSPTATNYGYTF

v_gene: TRBV11-2
abundance: .
j_gene: TRBJ1-1
d_gene: .
CDR3nt: TGTGCCAGCAGCTTAGAGCCAGGGGACACTGAAGCTTTCTTT
CDR3aa: CASSLEPGDTEAFF

v_gene: TRBV28
abundance: .
j_gene: TRBJ1-1
d_gene: TRBD1
CDR3nt: TGTGCCAGCAGTTCAGGGACAGCGAACACTGAAGCTTTCTTT
CDR3aa: CASSSGTANTEAFF

v_gene: TRBV5-4
abundance: .
j_gene: TRBJ2-3
d_gene: .
CDR3nt: TGTGCCAGCAGCTTGGAGAGACTAGGAACAGATACGCAGTATTTT
CDR3aa: CASSLERLGTDTQYF

v_gene: TRBV5-1
abundance: .
j_gene: TRBJ2-5
d_gene: TRBD2
CDR3nt: TGCGCCAGCAGCTTGGGCCAGGGAGGGGAGACCCAGTACTTC
CDR3aa: CASSLGQGGETQYF